One and the same sample provided the 6 T cell receptor beta chains below, sequenced in a study of T cell responses to AZD1222 COVID-19 vaccine (dated by TCRdb to 2020 to 2023). Libraries were made using the immunoSEQ multiplex PCR assay. Imported from immuneACCESS, the table was reduced by TCRdb to in-frame sequences with V and J called. These copies leave out some clones; in studies compared against another copy, an unresolved V gene accounts for under half, and the cause of the remainder is not known. The sample table contains 120,000 to 150,000 clones; only one count was recorded for around 91% of them. The ten largest clones capture approximately 4.8% of the sample. The time point tag for this specimen amounts to: baseline before first vaccination. The sample consisted of peripheral blood, taken on day 0 of AZD1222 vaccination. Receptors originate from an adult in good health.

The V call is TRBV29-1, the J call TRBJ2-3; D perhaps matches TRBD2 (6 bases). Trimming shortened V by 2 bases and J by 6 bases, and 12 bases separated the two germline ends. Germline V gene data show CDR1 as SQVTM and CDR2 as ANQGSEA. CDR3 length equals 13 residues. CDR3: CSVEIREPDTQYF. For the CDR3, the DNA is TGCAGCGTTGAAATTCGGGAGCCGGATACGCAGTATTTT.

This chain connects TRBV27 to TRBJ1-2; D perhaps matches TRBD1 (5 bases). Per the germline V gene, CDR1 is MNHEY and CDR2 is SMNVEV (reference sequence). V lost 5 bases and J lost 4, with 11 bases in between. This CDR3 has 13 amino acids. The chain's CDR3 is CASSVGTSYGYTF. The CDR3 coding sequence is TGTGCCAGCAGTGTCGGGACTTCCTATGGCTACACCTTC.

The V and J genes are TRBV6-5 and TRBJ1-1; D ambiguous. The V gene lost 4 bases and the J gene lost 8 bases, with 23 bases spanning the gap. Germline V gives CDR1 MNHEY, CDR2 SVGAGI. This CDR3 spans 16 amino acids. CDR3 bases: TGTGCCAGCAGTTTACGTCGACATTTATCCCGAACCGAAGCTTTCTTT. This sequence encodes CASSLRRHLSRTEAFF.

The V gene is TRBV29-1, the J gene TRBJ1-4, with D possibly being TRBD1 (6 bases). CDR1 and CDR2 from the germline V gene are SQVTM and ANQGSEA. The CDR3 extends over 15 amino acids. The germline V and J ends were trimmed by 6 bases and 7 bases, with 21 bases remaining between them. CDR3 DNA: TGCAGCGTAACCGAAACAGGGAGTCGGGGTGAAAAACTGTTTTTT. Protein sequence: CSVTETGSRGEKLFF. Full variable domain (rest looked up from reference TRBV29-1 and TRBJ1-4): SAVISQKPSRDICQRGTSLTIQCQVDSQVTMMFWYRQQPGQSLTLIATANQGSEATYESGFVIDKFPISRPNLTFSTLTVSNMSPEDSSIYLCSVTETGSRGEKLFFGSGTQLSVL.

This chain connects TRBV5-1 to TRBJ1-4; D gene ambiguous. Germline assignment: CDR1 SGHRS and CDR2 YFSETQ. There are 14 residues in the CDR3. The V and J ends lost 7 bases and 3 bases respectively, with 13 bases between them. CDR3 amino acids: CASCRGPSNEKLFF. Written as DNA, the CDR3 is TGCGCCAGCTGTCGGGGTCCGTCTAATGAAAAACTGTTTTTT.

V and J are TRBV5-4 and TRBJ1-1; D not certain. The CDR3 runs 14 residues. V was trimmed by 0 bases and J by 1 base, leaving 7 bases between them. CDR1 SGHNT and CDR2 YYREEE come from the germline V gene (reference sequence). CDR3 DNA: TGTGCCAGCAGCTTGGCATCCCAGAACACTGAAGCTTTCTTT. Translated, it gives CASSLASQNTEAFF.